The subject of this entry is one T cell receptor (beta chain). Its antigen is unknown. Arm-PCR of CDR3 regions and iRepertoire HTBI primers were the basis on which TCR beta libraries were built. TCRdb processed the multiplex PCR reads anew with MiXCR; each CDR3 protein has one entry. The table has a few hundred thousand distinct CDR3 sequences, about a quarter seen once. This record comes from a study of regulatory T cells in long-lasting Graves disease. Sample time point: persistent/refractory GD, antithyroid drugs over 5 years with positive TRAb. Scientists built the TCR library using RNA that was extracted from PBMCs. Germline V gene sequence: CDR1 SNHLY, CDR2 FYNNEI. This CDR3 comprises 15 residues. The ends lost 5 bases at V and 5 bases at J; junction bases unmatched: 8. Study-level results: Persistent patients shared some 2,500 public clonotypes among themselves. Newly diagnosed patients shared fewer, at roughly 970. There was favoring of TRBV28, TRBJ1-2 and TRBJ2-5 in persistent disease. Researchers examined only peripheral blood and not thyroid tissue. Limited samples may have lowered accuracy.

The sequence was collected from a female donor with Graves disease. The material sequenced was peripheral blood mononuclear cells (PBMCs), taken when the disease was refractory, from a patient treated with antithyroid drugs. V usage is TRBV2 and J usage is TRBJ2-5; 10 nucleotides agree with TRBD1. The CDR3 nucleotides are TGTGCCAGCAGTAGGGACAGGGGAGGTTTGGAGACCCAGTACTTC. Translation gives CASSRDRGGLETQYF.